Sequencing of this T cell receptor (beta chain) was carried out in a study of shared clonotypes between healthy human individuals (dated by TCRdb to the early 2020s). With respect to the entire study: The cohort included a few men and a couple of women between 18 and 49 years of age. Between about 0.8 and 9.5 billion PBMCs per donor were obtained by leukapheresis. Per donor, three plates each were used for CD4 naive and CD4 memory, two for CD8 naive, and one for CD8 memory. Libraries were prepared and TCR repertoires were sequenced by different laboratories using diverse techniques, in order to increase sequencing depth and limit assay-specific biases. Blood TCR repertoires of a handful of healthy adults were deeply sequenced to estimate repertoire size and the extent of clonotype sharing between individuals.

Broad study findings and their caveats: Sharing across a few donors was observed for around 4.8% of naive CD4, about 3.2% of naive CD8, over 2% of memory CD4, and around 0.4% of memory CD8 clonotypes. The genetic and exposure-history diversity represented was limited by the small number of donors. Incomplete sequencing was indicated by rarefaction of sorted-subset datasets, despite the large sequencing depth. Clonotypes shared by all four sorted-subset donors showed higher generation probabilities than non-shared clonotypes. Sampling was restricted to blood, and TCR repertoires in tissues likely differ from the TCR repertoires found in blood. Pairwise subsampling indicated that sequencing depth was expected to affect the degree of clonotype sharing among donors. Naive subsets generally had larger estimated clonotype richness than memory subsets.

The donors were healthy, HIV-negative adults who had no recently reported acute infections or vaccinations. Only Caucasian adults living in Nashville, Tennessee, USA were represented among the donors. CD4+ T cells were enriched by magnetic negative selection; naive cells were then positively selected on CD45RA, and the negative fraction formed the memory subset. After blood collection by leukapheresis, PBMCs were isolated using Ficoll-Histopaque density gradient centrifugation and then cryopreserved in the vapor phase of liquid nitrogen. Analytical flow cytometry was used to check the purity and quantity of each magnetically sorted T cell population. Genomic DNA was isolated from every sorted fraction and measured by UV absorbance on a Nanodrop 2000c. This clone appeared once. It lacks a known antigen. There are no base qualities to consult, and no much larger clone falls within one base. The CDR3 spans 16 residues, from the cysteine through the phenylalanine. The kept DNA is CDR3 alone, 48 bases in frame from the first base. V is cut by 0 bases and J by 4 bases, and the space between the germline ends is 16 bases. In the germline V gene (reference sequence), CDR1 corresponds to SGHNT and CDR2 to YYREEE.

TCR CDR3 regions were amplified from genomic DNA by multiplex PCR using the deep immunoSEQ assay. Genomic DNA extracted from each cell subset was distributed evenly over all wells of several immunoSEQ 96-well plates, and each plate served as one replicate. Each replicate PCR for sorted subsets received approximately 220 ng genomic DNA, equal to about 29,000 T cell genomes. Purified libraries were measured with a Qubit 3.0 fluorometer, size-checked on a Bioanalyzer 2100, and measured again with the KAPA Library Quantification kit. Each immunoSEQ 96-well plate was sequenced on its own single-read 150-cycle Illumina NextSeq 550 flow cell. The original methods were these. Because only junctional sequences without quality scores were contained in the immunoSEQ output, filtering matching that applied to full-length reads could not be performed. To assign V/J genes and CDR3, sequences were annotated using PyIR, a Python wrapper for IgBLAST v1.9, with IMGT germline references. Reads were removed for weak V/J assignments (E-value above 1e-6), missing CDR3, stop codons, out-of-frame junctions, or ambiguous translated residues. A V3J clonotype was defined by an identical inferred V gene, J gene, and CDR3 amino acid sequence. To compute the percentage overlap between repertoires, the number of shared unique clonotypes was divided by the size of the smaller repertoire. Three approaches were used to assess repertoire richness: RTK rarefaction, the Chao1 estimator, and Recon v2.1 estimates of unobserved clonotypes. OLGA was used to compute generation probabilities for all TCRbeta clonotypes that the gDNA method yielded from a few donors. In TCRdb, the immuneACCESS table is reduced to in-frame sequences with V and J assigned. These tables do not hold every clone; where another copy was compared, an unresolved V gene accounts for under half, and the others remain unexplained. V and J calls and clone size follow that table, whereas D and trimming were derived from the DNA. In this sample the table shows some 1.1 million clones, around three quarters of which occur a single time. The ten most abundant clones make up about 0.94% of the sample.

The chain was built from TRBV5-4 and TRBJ1-2; the D region possibly corresponds to TRBD1 (6 bases align). The material sequenced was memory CD4+ T cells from PBMCs. Interpreted using the paper, the cell subset or site label stands for: CD45RA-negative fraction. The receptor comes from a man aged 18 to 29 in good health. Some clones in this sample may be carry-over from other donors' samples. The DNA sequence follows: TGTGCCAGCAGCTTGGGGAACCGCAGGGGCAGCTATGGCTACACCTTC. Its protein product is CASSLGNRRGSYGYTF.